Listed below are T cell receptor beta chains from one sample, sequenced in a study of T cells expressing NK-cell markers. TCRdb reprocessed the 5' RACE reads and stores each CDR3 protein as one record, lacking DNA. This table holds about 540,000 distinct CDR3 sequences. Specimen: blood T cells: a sorted CD56 or NKG2C T cell subset, CD4+ or CD8+ T cells, or bulk PBMC T cells (not recorded which). The receptors here all came from a man younger than 35 in good health. The CDR3 runs from the conserved cysteine through the conserved F or W.

TRBJ2-1,TRBV4-3,17,CASSQDGLAGVYNEQFF
TRBJ1-4,TRBV20-1,15,CSAREIDRGYGKLFF
TRBJ2-7,TRBV5-1,14,CASSTRGGGNEQYF
TRBJ2-1,TRBV12-3/TRBV12-4,16,CASKGTSGSSYNEQFF
TRBJ2-7,TRBV12-5,11,CASGLGHEQYF
TRBJ2-3,TRBV10-1,17,CASSESTRGARRDTQYF
TRBJ1-5,TRBV6-1,15,CASSDGHLRDQPQHF
TRBJ1-1,TRBV24-1,14,CATRGGGGGTEAFF
TRBJ2-2,TRBV6-5,15,CASSYRQSRAGELFF
TRBJ2-1,TRBV6-2/TRBV6-3,12,CASSSSPNEQFF
TRBJ2-7,TRBV29-1,14,CSVEDQTVSYEQYF
TRBJ2-1,TRBV29-1,13,CSVENGGRNEQFF
TRBJ2-7,TRBV5-1,13,CASYRDRGYEQYF
TRBJ2-7,TRBV7-9,15,CASSTTGTKSSEQYF
TRBJ2-1,TRBV20-1,15,CSARDRLAEVNEQFF
TRBJ2-3,TRBV20-1,15,CSASLRGRGADTQYF
TRBJ2-2,TRBV28,14,CASKFPGYTGELFF
TRBJ2-6,TRBV12-3/TRBV12-4,17,CASSFYGGASGANVLTF
TRBJ2-5,TRBV18,14,CASSPGLREETQYF
TRBJ2-7,TRBV12-3/TRBV12-4,15,CASRAAGDSTYEQYF
TRBJ2-5,TRBV6-2/TRBV6-3,15,CASSYVSGRGETQYF
TRBJ2-7,TRBV30,13,CAWSVTGSGEQYF
TRBJ2-7,TRBV4-2,15,CASSQDRGPVYEQYF
TRBJ2-7,TRBV11-1,18,CASSPKVLAGGFYNEQYF
TRBJ2-1,TRBV29-1,14,CSVDAQGAVIARFF